Shown below are 5 T cell receptor beta chains from a single sample sequenced in a study of post-analysis software for immune sequencing data. Libraries were made from TCR beta cDNA, and they carried unique molecular identifiers. MiXCR was run by TCRdb on the PCR reads, yielding one entry per CDR3 protein. The sample shows about 460,000 distinct CDR3 sequences, under 55% of them seen only once. Findings and caveats of the study: In patients, TRBV5-6, TRBV5-1 and TRBV20-1 belonged to five TRBV segments found more frequently than in controls.

Their target antigens are unknown. Sequenced: blood. The receptor set was obtained from a girl aged 5 to 17 with multiple sclerosis.

This clonotype was recorded at least ten times. V gene TRBV6-5 combines with J gene TRBJ2-7; D unclear. The V end was cut by 6 bases, the J end by 3 bases, with 12 bases between. The CDR3 is 13 residues long. Germline V lookup: CDR1 MNHEY, CDR2 SVGAGI. DNA for the CDR3: TGTGCCAGCAGAGCTTTTCCAGACTACGAGCAGTACTTC. It is translated as CASRAFPDYEQYF.

There are a few counts of this clonotype. The chain combines TRBV4-1 with TRBJ2-5, with TRBD2 matching 10 bases. Judging by the DNA end, TRBJ2-7 fits better; the J call may be wrong. The length of the CDR3 is 16 residues. Germline CDR1 is MGHRA and CDR2 is YSYEKL. The CDR3 DNA reads TGCGCCAGCAGCCCAAACCAAGCGGGAGGGCCGTACGAGCAGTACTTC. Encoded protein: CASSPNQAGGPYEQYF.

This clonotype has just a few counts. The chain employs TRBV24-1 and TRBJ2-1; D is possibly TRBD1 (5 bases). The germline V gene encodes CDR1 KGHDR and CDR2 SFDVKD. CDR3 length equals 17 residues. Trimming cost V 0 bases and J 8 bases, with 19 bases left between them. CDR3 coding DNA: TGTGCCACCAGTGATTTGAACCAGGGCCGCCTTGGGGATGAGCAGTTCTTC. Translated, it gives CATSDLNQGRLGDEQFF.

This clonotype was counted between two and nine times. The chain employs TRBV20-1 and TRBJ1-6; D unclear. Germline CDR1 is DFQATT and CDR2 is SNEGSKA (reference sequence). Trimming shortened V by 6 bases and J by 5 bases, and 23 bases separated the two germline ends. This CDR3 contains 17 residues. CDR3 nucleotide sequence: TGCAGTGCCGCACCCCCATGGGTGGCCCCCAATAATTCACCCCTCCACTTT. Amino acid sequence: CSAAPPWVAPNNSPLHF.

J is TRBJ1-4 and V is TRBV3-1; no definite D call. The germline V gene encodes CDR1 LGHDT and CDR2 YNNKEL (reference sequence). V dropped 3 bases and J dropped 0 bases, with 14 bases sitting between them. The CDR3 has 17 residues. The CDR3 here is CASSQVSGSATNEKLFF. The CDR3 nucleotides read TGTGCCAGCAGCCAGGTGTCCGGTTCAGCAACTAATGAAAAACTGTTTTTT.